A single sample gave rise to the 17 T cell receptor beta chains below, sequenced in a study of control samples from healthy donors and cancer patients. TCRdb keeps only in-frame clones here, not all; method: immunoSEQ multiplex PCR. The repertoire holds roughly 93,000 clones, roughly 91% seen once, with about 9.5% in the top ten. The sample comprised PBMCs. These receptor sequences come from a woman aged 45-60 years with colorectal cancer.

This clone was observed a single time. The chain recombines TRBV5-8 with TRBJ2-5, with 9 bases that match TRBD2. The CDR3 is made up of 17 amino acids. V trimming: 4 bases; J trimming: 2 bases; junction bases outside the gene matches: 12. CDR1 is SGHTS and CDR2 is YDEGEE in the germline V gene. The CDR3: CASSVGQRGADQETQYF. As DNA, the CDR3 is TGTGCCAGCAGCGTGGGGCAGCGGGGGGCCGATCAAGAGACCCAGTACTTC.

The J gene is TRBJ2-3, the V gene TRBV7-9; 9 bases fit TRBD1. The CDR3 has 15 residues. Per germline, CDR1 SEHNR and CDR2 FQNEAQ (reference sequence). V was clipped by 5 bases and J by 5 bases; unmatched bases: 8. This chain's CDR3 is CASSTLTGGGDTQYF. The CDR3 DNA sequence: TGTGCCAGCAGCACTTTGACAGGGGGAGGAGATACGCAGTATTTT.

A single count supports this clone. The chain employs TRBV14 and TRBJ2-5; D perhaps matches TRBD1 (5 bases). Germline V gene lookup returns CDR1 SGHDN and CDR2 FVKESK. The CDR3 covers 11 residues. Deletions cut 4 bases from V and 5 bases from J, with 5 bases between. The CDR3 sequence: CASSPGETQYF. The CDR3 DNA sequence: TGTGCCAGCAGCCCAGGGGAGACCCAGTACTTC.

This rearrangement joins TRBV20-1 to TRBJ1-1; D is unresolved. The CDR3 runs to 12 residues. Germline assignment: CDR1 DFQATT and CDR2 SNEGSKA (reference sequence). V lost 3 bases and J lost 3, with 8 bases in between. In nucleotides, the CDR3 is TGCAGTGCTAGTCGCAGTGACACTGAAGCTTTCTTT. As protein: CSASRSDTEAFF.

This sequence joins TRBV5-6 and TRBJ2-1; 12 bases are shared with TRBD1. CDR3 length: 15 residues. V lost 6 bases, J lost 7 bases, and 8 bases stayed unmatched. Germline V gene sequence: CDR1 SGHDT, CDR2 YYEEEE. CDR3 amino acids: CASTILGQGANEQFF. For the CDR3, the DNA is TGTGCCAGCACCATCCTGGGACAGGGGGCAAATGAGCAGTTCTTC.

V gene TRBV30 combines with J gene TRBJ1-1; D uncertain. The CDR3 spans 13 residues. V was shortened by 1 base and J by 10 bases, with 16 bases between the two germline ends. Per the germline V gene, CDR1 is GTSNPN and CDR2 is SVGIG (reference sequence). Here the CDR3 reads CAWSDDALTVAFF. CDR3 nucleotide sequence: TGTGCCTGGAGTGATGATGCCCTGACGGTAGCTTTCTTT.

The chain uses TRBV28 and TRBJ1-3; D uncertain. The CDR3 spans 15 residues. Deletions cut 5 bases from V and 0 bases from J, with 11 bases between. Germline CDR1 MDHEN, CDR2 SYDVKM. DNA for the CDR3: TGTGCCAGCAGTACCCCGACGGGCTCTGGAAACACCATATATTTT. It translates to CASSTPTGSGNTIYF.

The CDR3 DNA reads as TGTGCCAGCAGCTCGCCGGGACAGGGCACCTACGAGCAGTACGTC. It yields the protein CASSSPGQGTYEQYV. The chain recombines TRBV7-8 with TRBJ2-7; TRBD1 matches at 9 bases. Germline CDR1 SGHVS, CDR2 FQNEAQ. The CDR3 loop spans 15 amino acids. The trim removed 4 bases at V and 2 bases at J, leaving 6 bases unmatched.

CDR3 DNA: TGTGCCAGCAGGGCACAGCTGAACACTGAAGCTTTCTTT. It is translated as CASRAQLNTEAFF. The chain joins TRBV6-5 to TRBJ1-1; no definite D call. Trimming took off 6 bases at V and 0 bases at J, with 8 bases between the two ends. The CDR3 runs to 13 residues. From germline, CDR1 is MNHEY and CDR2 SVGAGI.

The genes are TRBV28 and TRBJ2-3; TRBD2 aligns across 8 bases. Germline values: CDR1 MDHEN, CDR2 SYDVKM. The CDR3 totals 13 residues. V lost 10 bases and J lost 5; bases outside the gene matches: 8. Here the CDR3 reads CATSGGFKDTQYF. The CDR3 nucleotides are TGTGCCACCTCGGGGGGGTTTAAAGATACGCAGTATTTT.

The chain joins TRBV27 to TRBJ1-1; unclear D gene. CDR1 is MNHEY, CDR2 SMNVEV, per germline (reference sequence). The V and J ends lost 2 bases and 3 bases respectively, with 7 bases between them. The CDR3 loop spans 13 amino acids. The CDR3 reads CASSLEHYTEAFF. The CDR3 DNA sequence: TGTGCCAGCAGTTTAGAACACTACACTGAAGCTTTCTTT.

V is TRBV12-3 or TRBV12-4 and J is TRBJ1-6; D remains ambiguous. This CDR3 comprises 13 residues. V shed 2 bases and J shed 10 bases, with 9 bases lying between them. CDR3 amino acids: CASSLNGGSPLHF. The CDR3 DNA reads as TGTGCCAGCAGTTTAAACGGCGGGTCACCCCTCCACTTT.

This rearrangement joins TRBV19 to TRBJ1-5, with 8 bases matching TRBD1. The CDR3 extends over 15 amino acids. Germline CDR1 LNHDA, CDR2 SQIVND (reference sequence). V lost 5 bases and J lost 3; bases outside the gene matches: 6. CDR3 loop: CASSSTGGFNQPQHF. In DNA form, the CDR3 reads TGTGCCAGTAGTTCCACAGGGGGTTTCAATCAGCCCCAGCATTTT.

The V and J genes are TRBV12-3 or TRBV12-4 and TRBJ1-3; no clear D gene. This CDR3 comprises 13 residues. Trimming cost V 6 bases and J 0 bases, with 6 bases left between them. CDR3: CASSLNSGNTIYF. CDR3 bases: TGTGCCAGCAGCTTGAACTCTGGAAACACCATATATTTT.

The chain carries TRBV12-3 or TRBV12-4 and TRBJ1-2; 8 positions agree with TRBD1. Losses at the gene ends were 6 bases for V and 4 bases for J; bases not matched to a gene: 4. The CDR3 extends over 13 amino acids. For the CDR3, the DNA is TGTGCCAGCAGCCGCGGACAGGGCTATGGCTACACCTTC. This sequence encodes CASSRGQGYGYTF.

The rearrangement uses TRBV4-1 and TRBJ2-4, with a weak D call TRBD2 (5 bases). Germline lookup yields CDR1 MGHRA and CDR2 YSYEKL. This CDR3 region has 16 residues. V shed 0 bases and J shed 2 bases, with 11 bases lying between them. In nucleotides, the CDR3 is TGCGCCAGCAGCCAAGATCGGGAAGGGTCCAAAAACATTCAGTACTTC. Translation gives CASSQDREGSKNIQYF.

The chain carries TRBV3-1 (or the pseudogene TRBV3-2) and TRBJ1-1; D ambiguous. Trimming removed 5 bases from V and 4 bases from J, with 17 bases in between. The germline gives CDR1 LGHDT, CDR2 YNNKEL (reference sequence). The CDR3 is 15 residues long. The CDR3 reads CASSLSGTAGTEAFF. DNA of the CDR3: TGTGCCAGCAGCTTATCCGGAACCGCGGGCACTGAAGCTTTCTTT.